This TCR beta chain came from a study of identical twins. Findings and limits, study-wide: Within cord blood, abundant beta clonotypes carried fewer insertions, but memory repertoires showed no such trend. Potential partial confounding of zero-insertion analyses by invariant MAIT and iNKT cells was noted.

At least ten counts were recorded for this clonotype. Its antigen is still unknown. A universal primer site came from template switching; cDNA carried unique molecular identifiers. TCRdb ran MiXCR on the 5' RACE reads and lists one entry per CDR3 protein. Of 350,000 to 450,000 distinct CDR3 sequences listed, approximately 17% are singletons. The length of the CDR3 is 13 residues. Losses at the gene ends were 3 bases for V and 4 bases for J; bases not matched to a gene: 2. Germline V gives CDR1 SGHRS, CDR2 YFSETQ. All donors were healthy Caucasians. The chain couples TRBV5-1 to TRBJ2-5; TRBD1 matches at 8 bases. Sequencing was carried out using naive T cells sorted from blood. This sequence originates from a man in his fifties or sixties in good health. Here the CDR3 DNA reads TGCGCCAGCAGCTCGACAGGGGCAGAGACCCAGTACTTC. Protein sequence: CASSSTGAETQYF.